Given below is one TCR beta chain in context. Antigen unknown. The germline V gene encodes CDR1 SGHDT and CDR2 YYEEEE. The V segment lost 0 bases and the J segment 2 bases; nucleotides outside the gene matches: 7. The CDR3 is made up of 17 amino acids. The data originate from a study of cytomegalovirus exposure and HLA in healthy donors. The study's findings and limits: Cytomegalovirus association was assigned to under 200 TCR beta chains. Most TCR sequences were uncommon, yet certain public TCRs appeared in many donors. In vitro assays verified that three CMV-associated chains recognized CMV antigens specifically.

The approximately 130-subject validation cohort, separate from the roughly 700-subject first cohort, included the donors. The method was immunoSEQ multiplex PCR; TCRdb's version includes in-frame clones alone and lacks a portion of them. The sample shows fewer than 120,000 clones, about 92% of them seen only once. Sequenced input: PBMCs. The clonotype was recovered from a young woman in good health and CMV-seronegative. The chain uses TRBV5-6 and TRBJ2-5, with 10 bases identical to TRBD2. This CDR3 is CASSLDEAGGLQETQYF. The CDR3 DNA sequence: TGTGCCAGCAGCTTGGACGAAGCGGGGGGGCTACAAGAGACCCAGTACTTC.